A single sample gave rise to the 12 T cell receptor beta chains below, sequenced in a study of shared clonotypes between healthy human individuals (dated by TCRdb to about 2020). Receptor libraries were prepared by the immunoSEQ multiplex PCR assay. This is the immuneACCESS table as TCRdb keeps it, with only in-frame sequences that have V and J called. A part of the clones is gone; compared with another copy, unresolved V genes explain less than half, and the rest is unexplained. The table for this sample lists 1,500,000 or so clones; 98% to 99% of them were counted only once. Clones ranked in the top ten supply about 0.4% of the sample. The material sequenced was naive CD4+ T cells sorted from blood. The meaning of the sample's cell subset or site label: CD45RA+ positively selected. The receptors were gathered from a young man in good health.

This sequence joins TRBV10-3 and TRBJ2-7; possibly TRBD1 for D (5 bases). Per germline, CDR1 ENHRY and CDR2 SYGVKD. CDR3 length equals 15 residues. Trimming cost V 4 bases and J 4 bases, with 17 bases left between them. The CDR3 sequence: CAISGIDSTLYEQYF. CDR3 DNA: TGTGCCATCAGTGGAATCGACAGTACCCTTTACGAGCAGTACTTC.

The chain employs TRBV18 and TRBJ1-1, with a weak D call TRBD1 (5 bases). V lost 2 bases to trimming and J lost 1 base, with 8 bases between them. Germline V gene data show CDR1 as KGHSH and CDR2 as LQKENI. CDR3 length: 14 amino acids. The CDR3 sequence is CASSPVGQNTEAFF. In DNA, the CDR3 is TGTGCCAGCTCACCAGTCGGACAGAACACTGAAGCTTTCTTT.

This chain connects TRBV6-5 to TRBJ2-7, with 11 bases fitting TRBD2. Germline trimming cut 7 bases from V and 4 bases from J; bases unmatched to any gene: 6. The CDR3 consists of 14 residues. The germline gives CDR1 MNHEY, CDR2 SVGAGI. The CDR3 here is CASTSTSGSYEQYF. The CDR3 DNA sequence: TGTGCCAGCACCTCCACTAGCGGGAGTTACGAGCAGTACTTC.

This sequence joins TRBV19 and TRBJ1-1, with D unclear. In germline, CDR1 is LNHDA, CDR2 SQIVND (reference sequence). Trimming stripped 6 bases from V and 2 bases from J, with 4 bases between. The CDR3 sequence is 11 residues long. The CDR3 DNA is TGTGCCAGTAGCAAAAACACTGAAGCTTTCTTT. It is translated as CASSKNTEAFF.

The chain combines TRBV6-6 with TRBJ2-7; TRBD1 agrees at 9 bases. The CDR3 runs to 15 residues. V lost 2 bases to trimming and J lost 5 bases; unmatched junction nucleotides: 7. CDR1 is MNHNY and CDR2 is SVGAGI in the germline V gene (reference sequence). The CDR3 here is CASSYDPGQGHEQYF. The CDR3 region has the DNA TGTGCCAGCAGTTACGACCCGGGACAGGGCCACGAGCAGTACTTC.

The rearrangement uses TRBV29-1 and TRBJ2-1; D unclear. Germline loops: CDR1 SQVTM, CDR2 ANQGSEA. This CDR3 has 14 amino acids. Trimming removed 5 bases at V and 8 bases at J, with 19 bases between. The CDR3 here is CSVPAYENWDEQFF. CDR3 nucleotides: TGCAGCGTTCCTGCCTACGAGAATTGGGATGAGCAGTTCTTC.

The genes are TRBV30 and TRBJ2-7; D gene unclear. Germline V gene sequence: CDR1 GTSNPN, CDR2 SVGIG (reference sequence). The CDR3 is made up of 13 amino acids. V lost 3 bases, J lost 12 bases, and 21 bases lay in between. This CDR3 is CAWSVPSPPVLYF. DNA for the CDR3: TGTGCCTGGAGCGTCCCGTCCCCTCCGGTGCTGTACTTC.

The chain carries TRBV10-1 and TRBJ2-2, with unresolved D. This CDR3 region has 15 residues. V was clipped by 3 bases and J by 3 bases, with 11 bases between them. The germline V gene encodes CDR1 WNHNN and CDR2 SYGVQD (reference sequence). The CDR3 DNA is TGCGCCAGCAGTGACGCGTCAGGAGACACCGGGGAGCTGTTTTTT. This sequence encodes CASSDASGDTGELFF.

This rearrangement joins TRBV7-2 to TRBJ2-7; unclear D gene. This CDR3 is 14 amino acids long. Looked up from germline, CDR1 is SGHTA and CDR2 is FQGNSA. The V end was cut by 0 bases, the J end by 2 bases, with 8 bases between. The CDR3 loop reads CASSLAHGAYEQYF. DNA of the CDR3: TGTGCCAGCAGCTTAGCGCACGGTGCCTACGAGCAGTACTTC.

J is TRBJ1-1 and V is TRBV19; D might be TRBD1 (5 bases). Trimming pared 3 bases from V and 4 bases from J, leaving 12 bases between. CDR1 is LNHDA, CDR2 SQIVND, per germline (reference sequence). This CDR3 is 14 amino acids long. CDR3 protein: CASSMGQGGTEAFF. DNA of the CDR3: TGTGCCAGTAGTATGGGCCAGGGAGGCACTGAAGCTTTCTTT.

The CDR3 region is CASSFGQGQETQYF. The CDR3 region has the DNA TGTGCCAGCAGCTTCGGACAGGGGCAAGAGACCCAGTACTTC. The chain joins TRBV13 to TRBJ2-5; 9 bases agree with TRBD1. The junction had 1 base not matched to a gene; V was cut back by 3 bases and J by 2 bases. This CDR3 contains 14 residues. Germline V lookup: CDR1 PRHDT, CDR2 FYEKMQ (reference sequence). Full variable domain (missing parts from reference TRBV13 and TRBJ2-5): AAGVIQSPRHLIKEKRETATLKCYPIPRHDTVYWYQQGPGQDPQFLISFYEKMQSDKGSIPDRFSAQQFSDYHSELNMSSLELGDSALYFCASSFGQGQETQYFGPGTRLLVL.

V gene TRBV28 combines with J gene TRBJ2-1; D not certain. Trimming removed 7 bases from V and 9 bases from J, with 10 bases in between. Per germline, CDR1 MDHEN and CDR2 SYDVKM. The CDR3 runs to 11 residues. CDR3 in DNA: TGTGCCAGCAAAAGTTGGGGTGAGCAGTTCTTC. It specifies CASKSWGEQFF.